This TCR beta chain was sequenced in a study of T cells in Graves' hyperthyroidism and ophthalmopathy (dated by TCRdb to between 2018 and 2020). For the study in its entirety: Peripheral blood was collected at initial diagnosis, before any treatment. According to the paper, TCR Vbeta CDR3 sequencing was carried out on approximately 140 peripheral blood samples, which came from under 50 ophthalmopathy, about 75 hyperthyroidism and about 17 progressor patients. In addition, the study compared T-cell repertoires in thyroid tissue and in blood from about six Graves' hyperthyroidism patients. Following sampling, methimazole starting at 30 mg daily was given to hyperthyroidism patients, and high-dose intravenous methylprednisolone was given to ophthalmopathy patients. The 95 to 100 discovery patients were randomly split 7:3 into training and test sets. TCR V-J signatures able to tell the groups apart were searched for in a discovery cohort of more than 90 patients, of whom more than 40 had Graves' ophthalmopathy and about 60 had stable Graves' hyperthyroidism. An independent validation cohort of around 19 hyperthyroidism patients and 17 patients who later progressed to ophthalmopathy tested prospective prediction of ophthalmopathy. Points the paper makes about the study in general: In validation, progression to ophthalmopathy was predicted by the model with 70% to 71% sensitivity and just over 72% specificity, a median of around 5.9 months before onset. Most expanded thyroid clonotypes (frequency above 0.001) were also detected in blood, a finding suggesting that blood repertoires may reflect thyroid immune responses. In cross-validation, a model built on a 13 V-J signature told ophthalmopathy apart from stable hyperthyroidism with 87.88% sensitivity and approximately 81% specificity, and in testing the same model reached 80%/75%. No statistical method was used to fix the sample size in advance, and group allocation was not hidden from the investigators.

CDR1 and CDR2 are read off the germline V gene (reference sequence) as LNHDA and SQIVND. Cut back by 4 bases and 5 bases, the V and J ends lie 11 bases apart. Taken from cysteine to phenylalanine, the CDR3 has 13 residues. Here the CDR3 DNA is all that survives: 39 bases in frame from base 1. TCR beta CDR3 regions were amplified from RNA transcripts. The TCR CDR3 was subjected to a first round of RT-PCR using the HTBI primer set and the Qiagen OneStep RT-PCR kit. Libraries were constructed in a second round of multiplex PCR, after which size selection and purification were carried out. Libraries were sequenced paired-end with 100 bp reads on an Illumina HiSeq2000. In the paper's pipeline: Raw data were processed with SOAPnuke, discarding reads with adapters, uncalled bases, mean Phred below 15, or no exact constant-primer or identifier match. High-quality paired reads were merged using COPE v1.2.5, and each unique nucleotide sequence was defined as a clonotype. MiTCR v1.1 was used to align the clonotypes against IMGT TRBV, TRBD and TRBJ reference segments. The analysis was restricted to V-J combinations with a frequency above 0.0001, which together covered 99.2% of the repertoires. A TCS score was defined as the ratio of F50 (clonal expansion) to E x V (chaos), with BLOSUM62-based TCRdist applied between CDR3 peptides within each V-J. Welch's t-statistics and random forest reduced fewer than 550 V-J features to some 14, which were used in a naive Bayes classifier (R e1071). The similarity between thyroid and blood repertoires was quantified using the Morisita-Horn index. TCRdb passed the public sequencing reads through fastp at Q25 and MiXCR, retaining productive beta sequences. One record per CDR3 amino acid sequence lists the most common genes and DNA. TCRdb, rather than the study authors, made the V and J calls. The sample table holds nearly 750,000 distinct CDR3 sequences, of which under 45% were seen once. Around 30% of the sample is in the top ten clones.

Stable Graves' hyperthyroidism was defined as no progression to ophthalmopathy during 18 months of follow-up. The hyperthyroidism patients were between 18 and 65 years old and newly diagnosed, with a disease duration of less than 2 months. The study excluded patients with uncontrolled infections, other autoimmune diseases, pregnancy or lactation. Diagnoses were based on clinical symptoms, serum thyroxine and TRAb, thyroid ultrasound and orbital computed tomography. Ficoll-Paque density gradient centrifugation was used to isolate PBMCs from around 9.1 ml of fresh peripheral blood. Total RNA was extracted using Trizol reagent, and RNA quality was assessed on an Agilent 2100 Bioanalyzer. In the case of this clonotype: Its antigen specificity is not known. No base quality information exists; no much larger clone differs at one position.

The chain joins TRBV19 to TRBJ1-2, with a weak D call of TRBD1 (5 bases match). This TCR was recovered from a woman between 35 and 50 years old with Graves' hyperthyroidism. Sequenced input: blood. The CDR3 protein: CASSNPGRYGYTF. The DNA sequence follows: TGTGCCAGTAGTAACCCGGGGCGTTATGGCTACACCTTC.